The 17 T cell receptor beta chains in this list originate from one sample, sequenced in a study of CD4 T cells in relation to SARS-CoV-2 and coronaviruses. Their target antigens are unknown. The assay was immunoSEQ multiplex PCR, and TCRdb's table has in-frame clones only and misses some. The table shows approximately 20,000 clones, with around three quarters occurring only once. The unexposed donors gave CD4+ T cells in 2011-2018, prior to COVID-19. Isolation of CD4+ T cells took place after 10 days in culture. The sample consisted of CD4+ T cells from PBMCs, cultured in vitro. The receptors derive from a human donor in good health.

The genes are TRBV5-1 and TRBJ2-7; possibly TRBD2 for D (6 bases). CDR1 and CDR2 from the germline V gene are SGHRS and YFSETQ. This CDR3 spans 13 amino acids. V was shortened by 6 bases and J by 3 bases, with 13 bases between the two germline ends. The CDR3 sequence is CASTRDLNYEQYF. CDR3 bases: TGCGCCAGCACCAGGGACTTAAACTACGAGCAGTACTTC.

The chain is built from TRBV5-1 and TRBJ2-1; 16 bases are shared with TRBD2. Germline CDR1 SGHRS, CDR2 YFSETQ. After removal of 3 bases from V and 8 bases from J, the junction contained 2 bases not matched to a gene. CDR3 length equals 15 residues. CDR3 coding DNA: TGCGCCAGCAGCTCGGGGACTAGCGGGAGGGATGAGCAGTTCTTC. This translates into CASSSGTSGRDEQFF.

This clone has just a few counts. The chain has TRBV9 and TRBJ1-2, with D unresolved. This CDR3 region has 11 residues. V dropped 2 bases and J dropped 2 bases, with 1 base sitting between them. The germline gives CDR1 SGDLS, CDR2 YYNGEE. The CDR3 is CASSVNYGYTF. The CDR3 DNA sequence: TGTGCCAGCAGCGTGAACTATGGCTACACCTTC.

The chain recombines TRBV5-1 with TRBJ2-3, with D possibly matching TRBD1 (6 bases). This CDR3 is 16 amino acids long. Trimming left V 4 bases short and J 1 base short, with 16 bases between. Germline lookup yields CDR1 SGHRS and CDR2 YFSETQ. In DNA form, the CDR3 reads TGCGCCAGCAGCATGCAGGGGTCCTCCGGCACAGATACGCAGTATTTT. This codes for CASSMQGSSGTDTQYF. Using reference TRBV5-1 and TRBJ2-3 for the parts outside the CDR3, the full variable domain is KAGVTQTPRYLIKTRGQQVTLSCSPISGHRSVSWYQQTPGQGLQFLFEYFSETQRNKGNFPGRFSGRQFSNSRSEMNVSTLELGDSALYLCASSMQGSSGTDTQYFGPGTRLTVL.

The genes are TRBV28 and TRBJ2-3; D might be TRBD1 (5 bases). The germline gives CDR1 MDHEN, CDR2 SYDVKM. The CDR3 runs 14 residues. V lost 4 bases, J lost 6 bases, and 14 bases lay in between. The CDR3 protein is CASSWGPLGDTQYF. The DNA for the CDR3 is TGTGCCAGCAGTTGGGGCCCCCTGGGCGATACGCAGTATTTT.

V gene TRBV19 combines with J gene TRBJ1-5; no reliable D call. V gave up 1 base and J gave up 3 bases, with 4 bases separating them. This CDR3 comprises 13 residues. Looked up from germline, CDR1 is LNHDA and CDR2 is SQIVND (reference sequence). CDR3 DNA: TGTGCCAGTAGTATAGCCTTCAATCAGCCCCAGCATTTT. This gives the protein CASSIAFNQPQHF. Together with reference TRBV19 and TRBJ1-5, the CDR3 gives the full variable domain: DGGITQSPKYLFRKEGQNVTLSCEQNLNHDAMYWYRQDPGQGLRLIYYSQIVNDFQKGDIAEGYSVSREKKESFPLTVTSAQKNPTAFYLCASSIAFNQPQHFGDGTRLSIL.

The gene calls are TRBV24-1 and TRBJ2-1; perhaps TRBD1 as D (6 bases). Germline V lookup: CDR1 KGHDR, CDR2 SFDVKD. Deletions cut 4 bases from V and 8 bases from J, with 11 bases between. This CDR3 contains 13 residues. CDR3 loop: CATSDSQGHEQFF. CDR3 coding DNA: TGTGCCACCAGTGACTCACAGGGTCATGAGCAGTTCTTC.

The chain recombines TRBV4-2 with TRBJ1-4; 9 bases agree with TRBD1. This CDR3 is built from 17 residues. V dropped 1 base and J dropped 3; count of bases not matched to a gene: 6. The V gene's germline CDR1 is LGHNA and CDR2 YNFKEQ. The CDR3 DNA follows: TGTGCCAGCAGCCAAGGGGGGACAGGGAGACCTAATGAAAAACTGTTTTTT. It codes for CASSQGGTGRPNEKLFF.

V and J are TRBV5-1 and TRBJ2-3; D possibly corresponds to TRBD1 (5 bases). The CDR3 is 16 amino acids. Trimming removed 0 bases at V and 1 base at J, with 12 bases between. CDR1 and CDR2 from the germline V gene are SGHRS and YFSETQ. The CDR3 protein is CASSLESGSGTDTQYF. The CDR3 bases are TGCGCCAGCAGCTTGGAGTCAGGGTCCGGCACAGATACGCAGTATTTT. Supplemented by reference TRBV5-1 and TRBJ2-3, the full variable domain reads KAGVTQTPRYLIKTRGQQVTLSCSPISGHRSVSWYQQTPGQGLQFLFEYFSETQRNKGNFPGRFSGRQFSNSRSEMNVSTLELGDSALYLCASSLESGSGTDTQYFGPGTRLTVL.

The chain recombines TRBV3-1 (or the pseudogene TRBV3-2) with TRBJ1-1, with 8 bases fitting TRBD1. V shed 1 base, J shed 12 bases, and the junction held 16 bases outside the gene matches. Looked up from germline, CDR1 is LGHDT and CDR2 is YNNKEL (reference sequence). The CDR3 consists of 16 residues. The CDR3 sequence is CASSQGGTDRGAATFF. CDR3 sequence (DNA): TGTGCCAGCAGCCAAGGAGGGACCGACAGGGGAGCCGCGACTTTCTTT.

The CDR3 sequence is CATSGRTSGSYNEQFF. CDR3 in DNA: TGTGCCACCAGTGGGAGAACTAGCGGGAGCTACAATGAGCAGTTCTTC. The chain employs TRBV24-1 and TRBJ2-1; 11 bases align to TRBD2. The V gene's germline CDR1 is KGHDR and CDR2 SFDVKD. CDR3 size: 16 residues. V lost 5 bases, J lost 3 bases, and 5 bases stayed unmatched.

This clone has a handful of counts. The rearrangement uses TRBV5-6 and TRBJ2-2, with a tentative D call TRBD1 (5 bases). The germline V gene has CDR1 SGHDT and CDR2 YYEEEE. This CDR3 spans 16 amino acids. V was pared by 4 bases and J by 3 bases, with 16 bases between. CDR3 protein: CASSEIQGYDTGELFF. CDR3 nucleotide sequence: TGTGCCAGCAGCGAAATCCAGGGCTACGACACCGGGGAGCTGTTTTTT.

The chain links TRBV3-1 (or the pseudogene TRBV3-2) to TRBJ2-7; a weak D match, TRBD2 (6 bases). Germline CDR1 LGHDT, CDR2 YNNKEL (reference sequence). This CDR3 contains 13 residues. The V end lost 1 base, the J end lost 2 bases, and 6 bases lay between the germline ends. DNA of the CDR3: TGTGCCAGCAGCCAAGCGGGAGCCTACGAGCAGTACTTC. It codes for CASSQAGAYEQYF.

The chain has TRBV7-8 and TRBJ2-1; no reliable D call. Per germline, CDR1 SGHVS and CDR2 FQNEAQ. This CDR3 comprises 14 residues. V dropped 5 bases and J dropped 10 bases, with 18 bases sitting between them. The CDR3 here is CASSPLHPNGEQFF. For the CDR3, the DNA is TGTGCCAGCAGCCCACTCCACCCGAACGGGGAGCAGTTCTTC. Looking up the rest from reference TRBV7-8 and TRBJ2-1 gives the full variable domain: GAGVSQSPRYKVAKRGQDVALRCDPISGHVSLFWYQQALGQGPEFLTYFQNEAQLDKSGLPSDRFFAERPEGSVSTLKIQRTQQEDSAVYLCASSPLHPNGEQFFGPGTRLTVL.

The CDR3 region has the DNA TGTGCCACCAGTGATTGGGGACAGGCGAACACCGGGGAGCTGTTTTTT. It translates to CATSDWGQANTGELFF. The chain uses TRBV24-1 and TRBJ2-2; 8 positions agree with TRBD1. Germline assignment: CDR1 KGHDR and CDR2 SFDVKD. Trimming took 2 bases from V and 0 from J; bases not matched to a gene: 1. The CDR3 extends over 16 amino acids.

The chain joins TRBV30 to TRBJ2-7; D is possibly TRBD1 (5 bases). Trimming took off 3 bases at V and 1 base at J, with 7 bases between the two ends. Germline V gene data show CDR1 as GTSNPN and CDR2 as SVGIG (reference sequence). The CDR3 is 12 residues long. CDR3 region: CAWSRQSYEQYF. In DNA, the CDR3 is TGTGCCTGGAGCCGACAGTCCTACGAGCAGTACTTC.

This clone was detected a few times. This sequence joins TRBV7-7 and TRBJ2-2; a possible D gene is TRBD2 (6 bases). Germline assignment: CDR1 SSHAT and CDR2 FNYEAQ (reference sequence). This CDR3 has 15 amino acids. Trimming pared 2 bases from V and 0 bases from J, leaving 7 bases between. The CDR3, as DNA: TGTGCCAGCAGCTTAACGGGGGCGAACACCGGGGAGCTGTTTTTT. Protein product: CASSLTGANTGELFF.